The next 27 T cell receptor beta chains were all read from a single sample in a study of T cell responses to AZD1222 COVID-19 vaccine. Sequenced by immunoSEQ multiplex PCR; TCRdb stores in-frame clones only, minus some. The repertoire consists of 150,000 to 180,000 clones, with 90% occurring once and the leading ten covering approximately 20%. The sample was peripheral blood, taken on day 0 of AZD1222 vaccination. These TCRs come from an adult in good health.

The J gene is TRBJ2-7, the V gene TRBV19; D ambiguous. V shed 1 base and J shed 0 bases, with 10 bases lying between them. CDR1 is LNHDA and CDR2 is SQIVND in the germline V gene (reference sequence). The CDR3 runs 15 residues. The CDR3 DNA sequence: TGTGCCAGTAGTATAGTGGGCCCTAGCTCCTACGAGCAGTACTTC. It is translated as CASSIVGPSSYEQYF.

In nucleotides, the CDR3 is TGTGCCAGCAAGGCGGGCCTTCGGTACAATGAGCAGTTCTTC. Its protein is CASKAGLRYNEQFF. The J gene is TRBJ2-1, the V gene TRBV25-1; D is perhaps TRBD2 (5 bases). Germline V gives CDR1 MGHDK, CDR2 SYGVNS. V was trimmed by 7 bases and J by 4 bases, leaving 14 bases between them. This CDR3 has 14 amino acids.

This chain connects TRBV6-2 or TRBV6-3 to TRBJ2-3; the D is unclear. Germline V gene lookup returns CDR1 MNHEY and CDR2 SVGEGT. This CDR3 has 12 amino acids. V lost 8 bases, J lost 0 bases, and 6 bases lay in between. This chain's CDR3 is CASGLSTDTQYF. The CDR3, as DNA: TGTGCCAGCGGCCTGAGCACAGATACGCAGTATTTT.

The chain couples TRBV6-5 to TRBJ2-1, with 7 bases lining up with TRBD2. Germline V gene sequence: CDR1 MNHEY, CDR2 SVGAGI. V shed 4 bases and J 2 bases; nucleotides not matched to a gene: 5. The CDR3 totals 15 residues. CDR3 loop: CASSLVLAAYNEQFF. In DNA form, the CDR3 reads TGTGCCAGCAGTTTGGTGCTAGCGGCCTACAATGAGCAGTTCTTC.

The V call is TRBV5-3, the J call TRBJ2-5; no clear D. TRBV5-3 belongs to the ORF category, with a function that is uncertain. This CDR3 has 15 residues. The V end lost 0 bases, the J end lost 3 bases, and 12 bases lay between the germline ends. The CDR3 region has the DNA TGTGCCAGAAGCTTGGCAGCCCCATTAGAAGAGACCCAGTACTTC. This codes for CARSLAAPLEETQYF.

This sequence joins TRBV19 and TRBJ1-5; D unclear. The CDR3 length is 12 residues. Trimming left V 7 bases short and J 0 bases short, with 4 bases between. CDR1 and CDR2 (germline): LNHDA, SQIVND (reference sequence). The CDR3 coding sequence is TGTGCCAGTACCACTAGCAATCAGCCCCAGCATTTT. It translates to CASTTSNQPQHF.

The chain recombines TRBV9 with TRBJ2-5; 12 bases line up with TRBD1. CDR1 is SGDLS and CDR2 is YYNGEE in the germline V gene. There are 17 residues in the CDR3. V was pared by 1 base and J by 2 bases, with 6 bases of the junction left unmatched. CDR3 nucleotide sequence: TGTGCCAGCAGCGTACCGGGACAGGGGGCAACACAAGAGACCCAGTACTTC. Protein: CASSVPGQGATQETQYF.

This clone was counted once. V gene TRBV7-9 combines with J gene TRBJ1-2, with D perhaps TRBD1 (5 bases). This CDR3 region has 12 residues. Between the trimmed V and J ends, which lost 7 bases and 10 bases, there was a span of 16 bases. Germline V lookup: CDR1 SEHNR, CDR2 FQNEAQ (reference sequence). The CDR3 here is CASTPGGLDYTF. For the CDR3, the DNA is TGTGCCAGCACCCCGGGGGGGTTAGACTACACCTTC.

V and J are TRBV14 and TRBJ2-7; D is unresolved. V was pared by 3 bases and J by 0 bases, with 15 bases between. The CDR3 contains 16 residues. Germline values: CDR1 SGHDN, CDR2 FVKESK. The CDR3 DNA reads as TGTGCCAGCAGCCACCACGCCAGTTTGAGCTCCTACGAGCAGTACTTC. It is translated as CASSHHASLSSYEQYF.

CDR3 in amino acids: CAWTVGQNNSPLHF. The CDR3, as DNA: TGTGCCTGGACCGTCGGACAGAATAATTCACCCCTCCACTTT. The chain employs TRBV30 and TRBJ1-6, with D maybe TRBD1 (6 bases). The CDR3 has 14 residues. Germline lookup yields CDR1 GTSNPN and CDR2 SVGIG (reference sequence). The V gene lost 4 bases and the J gene lost 5 bases, with 12 bases spanning the gap.

The chain is built from TRBV7-3 and TRBJ2-1; 10 bases agree with TRBD1. CDR1 is SGHTA, CDR2 FQGTGA, per germline. V lost 5 bases, J lost 5 bases, and 12 bases stayed unmatched. The CDR3 has 17 residues. DNA of the CDR3: TGTGCCAGCAGCCCCTCCTGGGGGGACAGGGGTAACAATGAGCAGTTCTTC. Translated: CASSPSWGDRGNNEQFF.

This chain uses TRBV11-3 with TRBJ2-2, with 9 bases identical to TRBD1. The J segment lost 7 bases and the V segment lost 4 bases, leaving 10 bases of the junction unmatched. CDR3 length: 16 amino acids. Germline values: CDR1 SGHNT, CDR2 YENEEA. This chain's CDR3 is CASSSRQGVRNGELFF. The CDR3 region has the DNA TGTGCCAGCAGCTCCCGACAGGGGGTGAGGAACGGGGAGCTGTTTTTT.

This chain joins TRBV6-1 and TRBJ1-5, with a tentative D call TRBD1 (5 bases). Between the trimmed V and J ends, which lost 2 bases and 14 bases, there was a span of 10 bases. This CDR3 is 11 amino acids long. Germline CDR1 is MNHNS and CDR2 is SASEGT. The CDR3 loop is CASSEQGREHF. The CDR3 coding sequence is TGTGCCAGCAGTGAACAGGGCCGTGAGCATTTT.

The rearrangement links TRBV30 to TRBJ1-2; D is perhaps TRBD1 (5 bases). Germline V gene lookup returns CDR1 GTSNPN and CDR2 SVGIG (reference sequence). This CDR3 is built from 14 residues. V lost 3 bases and J 2 bases, leaving 13 bases between the germline ends. The chain's CDR3 is CAWRRGRVNYGYTF. DNA of the CDR3: TGTGCCTGGAGGAGGGGCAGGGTCAACTATGGCTACACCTTC. Full variable domain (outside the CDR3, taken from reference TRBV30 and TRBJ1-2): SQTIHQWPATLVQPVGSPLSLECTVEGTSNPNLYWYRQAAGRGLQLLFYSVGIGQISSEVPQNLSASRPQDRQFILSSKKLLLSDSGFYLCAWRRGRVNYGYTFGSGTRLTVV.

This clone was seen only a few times. The chain employs TRBV5-1 and TRBJ2-3; D may match TRBD1 or TRBD2 (5 bases each). From germline, CDR1 is SGHRS and CDR2 YFSETQ. The CDR3 runs 15 residues. V was trimmed by 0 bases and J by 2 bases, leaving 10 bases between them. The CDR3 reads CASSLAGPDTDTQYF. The CDR3, as DNA: TGCGCCAGCAGCTTGGCGGGACCAGACACAGATACGCAGTATTTT. Combining the CDR3 with reference TRBV5-1 and TRBJ2-3 gives the whole variable domain KAGVTQTPRYLIKTRGQQVTLSCSPISGHRSVSWYQQTPGQGLQFLFEYFSETQRNKGNFPGRFSGRQFSNSRSEMNVSTLELGDSALYLCASSLAGPDTDTQYFGPGTRLTVL.

The rearrangement joins TRBV28 to TRBJ1-2; 10 positions match TRBD1. J was trimmed by 5 bases and V by 4 bases; bases with no gene match: 4. Germline values: CDR1 MDHEN, CDR2 SYDVKM. The CDR3 is 14 amino acids. The CDR3 reads CASSWGTGEYGYTF. Here the CDR3 DNA reads TGTGCCAGCAGTTGGGGGACAGGGGAGTATGGCTACACCTTC.

This clone was counted a single time. V gene TRBV4-3 combines with J gene TRBJ1-5; no clear D. Germline CDR1 LGHNA, CDR2 YSLEER. This CDR3 has 15 amino acids. V was clipped by 0 bases and J by 1 base, with 7 bases between them. The CDR3 loop reads CASSQDSASNQPQHF. CDR3 nucleotides: TGCGCCAGCAGCCAAGATTCAGCCAGCAATCAGCCCCAGCATTTT.

In its sample, this clone was seen a few times. The chain combines TRBV6-6 with TRBJ1-5; 7 nucleotides line up with TRBD1. The CDR3 spans 12 residues. Per germline, CDR1 MNHNY and CDR2 SVGAGI (reference sequence). With V trimmed by 7 bases and J by 6 bases, 3 bases remained unmatched. In DNA, the CDR3 is TGTGCCAGCACCCACAGGGGTCAGCCCCAGCATTTT. It translates to CASTHRGQPQHF.

V is TRBV3-1 (or the pseudogene TRBV3-2) and J is TRBJ1-2; 7 bases line up with TRBD1. Germline CDR1 reads LGHDT; CDR2 reads YNNKEL (reference sequence). This CDR3 contains 12 residues. V shed 6 bases and J 7 bases; nucleotides not matched to a gene: 5. The CDR3 is CASSRQGVGYTF. CDR3 sequence (DNA): TGTGCCAGCAGTCGACAGGGAGTTGGCTACACCTTC.

This sequence joins TRBV6-1 and TRBJ1-3, with a weak D call TRBD1 (5 bases). V was cut by 8 bases and J by 0 bases, with 26 bases left in between. The CDR3 is 19 amino acids. Germline loops: CDR1 MNHNS, CDR2 SASEGT. CDR3 in amino acids: CASGEGAAHTVFSGNTIYF. In DNA, the CDR3 is TGTGCCAGCGGCGAAGGGGCTGCGCATACCGTTTTCTCTGGAAACACCATATATTTT.

V usage is TRBV18 and J usage is TRBJ1-6, with D uncertain. The CDR3 is 15 residues long. Germline V gene sequence: CDR1 KGHSH, CDR2 LQKENI. The V and J ends lost 1 base and 6 bases respectively, with 10 bases between them. CDR3 loop: CASSPRDSGNSPLHF. CDR3 coding DNA: TGTGCCAGCTCACCACGGGATTCTGGTAATTCACCCCTCCACTTT.

The chain employs TRBV7-9 and TRBJ1-1; 7 bases fit TRBD1. Germline loops: CDR1 SEHNR, CDR2 FQNEAQ (reference sequence). With V trimmed by 5 bases and J by 1 base, 4 bases remained unmatched. This CDR3 has 14 residues. For the CDR3, the DNA is TGTGCCAGCAGCACGTGGGACAGGAACACTGAAGCTTTCTTT. Residues: CASSTWDRNTEAFF.

The rearrangement joins TRBV6-5 to TRBJ2-3; D possibly matches TRBD1 or TRBD2 (5 bases each). Germline CDR1 is MNHEY and CDR2 is SVGAGI. CDR3 length equals 14 residues. The ends were cut back, 7 bases at V and 4 bases at J, with 15 bases in the middle. The CDR3 region is CASKRDRSPDTQYF. The CDR3 nucleotides read TGTGCCAGCAAGAGGGACCGGTCTCCAGATACGCAGTATTTT.

Turning to this clone: Other DNA sequences in this specimen translate into the identical CDR3. The J gene is TRBJ1-3, the V gene TRBV7-2; D is ambiguous. Between the trimmed V and J ends, which lost 1 base and 0 bases, there was a span of 4 bases. The CDR3 contains 14 residues. The germline V gene encodes CDR1 SGHTA and CDR2 FQGNSA. Here the CDR3 DNA reads TGTGCCAGCAGCTTAGTTGGCTCTGGAAACACCATATATTTT. Amino acids: CASSLVGSGNTIYF. Complete variable domain (other parts from reference TRBV7-2 and TRBJ1-3): GAGVSQSPSNKVTEKGKDVELRCDPISGHTALYWYRQSLGQGLEFLIYFQGNSAPDKSGLPSDRFSAERTGGSVSTLTIQRTQQEDSAVYLCASSLVGSGNTIYFGEGSWLTVV.

The V call is TRBV5-1, the J call TRBJ2-1; 10 positions match TRBD2. Trimming removed 3 bases from V and 5 bases from J; junction bases left unmatched: 5. There are 15 residues in the CDR3. Germline V CDR1 and CDR2: SGHRS, YFSETQ. DNA for the CDR3: TGCGCCAGCAGCTCCCTAGCGGGAGCGGACAATGAGCAGTTCTTC. Its protein product is CASSSLAGADNEQFF.

CDR3 sequence (DNA): TGTGCCAGCAGCGGACCGGGGGAGGGGAACACTGAAGCTTTCTTT. This encodes CASSGPGEGNTEAFF. The chain uses TRBV9 and TRBJ1-1, with D possibly TRBD1 on 5 matching bases. With 3 bases removed from V and 1 base from J, the gap between germline ends came to 13 bases. The length of the CDR3 is 15 residues. Germline V CDR1 and CDR2: SGDLS, YYNGEE.

This clone was seen more than once but under ten times. The genes are TRBV7-2 and TRBJ2-1; TRBD1 agrees at 9 bases. CDR1 is SGHTA, CDR2 FQGNSA, per germline. J gave up 4 bases and V 4 bases, and 5 bases lay outside the gene matches. The CDR3 totals 15 residues. CDR3 nucleotide sequence: TGTGCCAGCAGCTCGAGGACAGGGGCTTACAATGAGCAGTTCTTC. Translation: CASSSRTGAYNEQFF.